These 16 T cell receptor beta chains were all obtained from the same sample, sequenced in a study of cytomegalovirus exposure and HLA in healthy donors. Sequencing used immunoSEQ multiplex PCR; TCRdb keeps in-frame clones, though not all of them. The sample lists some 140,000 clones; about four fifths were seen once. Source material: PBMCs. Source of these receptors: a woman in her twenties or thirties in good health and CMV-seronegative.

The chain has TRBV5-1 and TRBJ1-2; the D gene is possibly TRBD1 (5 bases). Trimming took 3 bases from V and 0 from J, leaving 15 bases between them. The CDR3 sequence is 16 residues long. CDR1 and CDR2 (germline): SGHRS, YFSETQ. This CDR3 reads CASSSRSGGANYGYTF. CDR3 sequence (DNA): TGCGCCAGCAGCTCCCGATCGGGGGGAGCTAACTATGGCTACACCTTC.

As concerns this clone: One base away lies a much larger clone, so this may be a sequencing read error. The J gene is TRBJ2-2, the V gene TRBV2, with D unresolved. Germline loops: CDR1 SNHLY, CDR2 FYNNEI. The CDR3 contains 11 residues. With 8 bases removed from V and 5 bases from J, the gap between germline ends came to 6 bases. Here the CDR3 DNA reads TGTGCCAGCCAGAGGACCGGGGAGCTGTTTTTT. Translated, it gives CASQRTGELFF.

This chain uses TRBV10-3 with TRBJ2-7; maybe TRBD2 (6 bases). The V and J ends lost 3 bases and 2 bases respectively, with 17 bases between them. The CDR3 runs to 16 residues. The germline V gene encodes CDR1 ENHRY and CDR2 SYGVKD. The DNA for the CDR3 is TGTGCCATCAGTGATCCCGCTAGCGCACCAACCTACGAGCAGTACTTC. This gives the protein CAISDPASAPTYEQYF.

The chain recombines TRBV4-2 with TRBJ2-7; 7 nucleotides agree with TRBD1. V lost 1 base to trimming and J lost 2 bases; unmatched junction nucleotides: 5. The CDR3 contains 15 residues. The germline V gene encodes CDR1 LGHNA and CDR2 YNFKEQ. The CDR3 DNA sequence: TGTGCCAGCAGCCAAGGCCCTGACAGGGCCTACGAGCAGTACTTC. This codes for CASSQGPDRAYEQYF.

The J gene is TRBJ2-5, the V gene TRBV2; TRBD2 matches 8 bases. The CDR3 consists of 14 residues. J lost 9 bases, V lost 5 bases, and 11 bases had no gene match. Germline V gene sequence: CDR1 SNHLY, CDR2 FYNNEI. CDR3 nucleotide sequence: TGTGCCAGCAGTCGGTTAGCGGGATCGACTTCCCAGTACTTC. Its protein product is CASSRLAGSTSQYF.

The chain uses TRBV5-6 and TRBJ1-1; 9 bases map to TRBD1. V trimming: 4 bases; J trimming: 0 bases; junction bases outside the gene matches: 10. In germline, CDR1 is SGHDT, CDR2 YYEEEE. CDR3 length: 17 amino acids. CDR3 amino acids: CASSPDRGLHMNTEAFF. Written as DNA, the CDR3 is TGTGCCAGCAGCCCGGACAGGGGACTCCACATGAACACTGAAGCTTTCTTT.

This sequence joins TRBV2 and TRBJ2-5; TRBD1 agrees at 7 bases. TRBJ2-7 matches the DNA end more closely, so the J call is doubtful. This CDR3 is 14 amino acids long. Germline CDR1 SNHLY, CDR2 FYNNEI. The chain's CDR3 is CASSVGQYSYEQYF. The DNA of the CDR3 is TGTGCCAGCAGTGTGGGACAGTACTCCTACGAGCAGTACTTC.

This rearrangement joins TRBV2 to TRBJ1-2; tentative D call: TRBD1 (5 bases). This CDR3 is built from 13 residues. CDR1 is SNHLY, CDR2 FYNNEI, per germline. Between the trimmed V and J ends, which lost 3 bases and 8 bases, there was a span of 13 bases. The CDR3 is CASSERGVRGYTF. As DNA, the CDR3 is TGTGCCAGCAGTGAGCGGGGGGTGCGCGGCTACACCTTC.

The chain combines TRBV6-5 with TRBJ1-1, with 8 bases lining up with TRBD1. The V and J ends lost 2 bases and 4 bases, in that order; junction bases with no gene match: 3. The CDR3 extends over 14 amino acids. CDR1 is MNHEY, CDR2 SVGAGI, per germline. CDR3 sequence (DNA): TGTGCCAGCAGTTACCACAGGGGGGGCACTGAAGCTTTCTTT. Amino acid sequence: CASSYHRGGTEAFF.

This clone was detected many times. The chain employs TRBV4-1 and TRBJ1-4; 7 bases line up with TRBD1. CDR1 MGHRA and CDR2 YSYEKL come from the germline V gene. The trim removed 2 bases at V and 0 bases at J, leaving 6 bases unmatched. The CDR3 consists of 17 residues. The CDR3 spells CASSQRTGEATNEKLFF. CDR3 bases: TGCGCCAGCAGCCAACGGACAGGAGAGGCAACTAATGAAAAACTGTTTTTT.

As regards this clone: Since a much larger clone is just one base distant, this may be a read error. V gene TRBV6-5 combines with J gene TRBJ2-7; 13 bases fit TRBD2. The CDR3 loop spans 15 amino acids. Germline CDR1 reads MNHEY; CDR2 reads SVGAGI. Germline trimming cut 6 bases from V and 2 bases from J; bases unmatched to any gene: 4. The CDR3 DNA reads TGTGCCAGCAGACAAGGACTAGCGGGGGCCTACGAGCAGTACTTC. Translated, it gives CASRQGLAGAYEQYF.

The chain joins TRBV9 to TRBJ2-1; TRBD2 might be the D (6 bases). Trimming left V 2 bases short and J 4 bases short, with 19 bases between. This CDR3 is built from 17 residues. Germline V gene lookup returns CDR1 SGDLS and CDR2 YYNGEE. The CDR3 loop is CASSVSLASRAYNEQFF. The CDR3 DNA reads TGTGCCAGCAGCGTCTCCCTAGCGAGTCGAGCATACAATGAGCAGTTCTTC. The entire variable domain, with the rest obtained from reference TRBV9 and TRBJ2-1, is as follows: DSGVTQTPKHLITATGQRVTLRCSPRSGDLSVYWYQQSLDQGLQFLIQYYNGEERAKGNILERFSAQQFPDLHSELNLSSLELGDSALYFCASSVSLASRAYNEQFFGPGTRLTVL.

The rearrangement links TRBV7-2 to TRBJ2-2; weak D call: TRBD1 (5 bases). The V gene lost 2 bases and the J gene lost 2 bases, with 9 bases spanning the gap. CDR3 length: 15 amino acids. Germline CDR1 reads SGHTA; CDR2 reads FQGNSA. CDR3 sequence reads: CASSLLGQNTGELFF. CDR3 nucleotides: TGTGCCAGCAGCTTACTTGGACAAAACACCGGGGAGCTGTTTTTT.

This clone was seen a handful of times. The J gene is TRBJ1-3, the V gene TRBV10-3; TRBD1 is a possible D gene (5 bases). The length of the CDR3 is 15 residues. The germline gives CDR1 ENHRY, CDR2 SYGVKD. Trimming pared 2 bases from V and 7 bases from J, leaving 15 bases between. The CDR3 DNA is TGTGCCATCAGTGAGACGCAGGGTAAAGGGAACACCATATATTTT. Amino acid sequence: CAISETQGKGNTIYF.

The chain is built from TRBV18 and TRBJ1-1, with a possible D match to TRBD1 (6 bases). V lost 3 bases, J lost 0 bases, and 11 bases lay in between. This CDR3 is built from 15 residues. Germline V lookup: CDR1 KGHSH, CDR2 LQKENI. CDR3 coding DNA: TGTGCCAGCTCACCGCAGGGGATGATGAACACTGAAGCTTTCTTT. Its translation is CASSPQGMMNTEAFF. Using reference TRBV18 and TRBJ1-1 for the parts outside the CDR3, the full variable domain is NAGVMQNPRHLVRRRGQEARLRCSPMKGHSHVYWYRQLPEEGLKFMVYLQKENIIDESGMPKERFSAEFPKEGPSILRIQQVVRGDSAAYFCASSPQGMMNTEAFFGQGTRLTVV.

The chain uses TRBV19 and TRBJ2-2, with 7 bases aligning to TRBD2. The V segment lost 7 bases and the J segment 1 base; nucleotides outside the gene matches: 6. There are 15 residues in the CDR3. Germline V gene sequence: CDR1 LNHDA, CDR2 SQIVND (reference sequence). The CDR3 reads CASKFGRENTGELFF. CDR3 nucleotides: TGTGCCAGTAAATTTGGGAGGGAGAACACCGGGGAGCTGTTTTTT.